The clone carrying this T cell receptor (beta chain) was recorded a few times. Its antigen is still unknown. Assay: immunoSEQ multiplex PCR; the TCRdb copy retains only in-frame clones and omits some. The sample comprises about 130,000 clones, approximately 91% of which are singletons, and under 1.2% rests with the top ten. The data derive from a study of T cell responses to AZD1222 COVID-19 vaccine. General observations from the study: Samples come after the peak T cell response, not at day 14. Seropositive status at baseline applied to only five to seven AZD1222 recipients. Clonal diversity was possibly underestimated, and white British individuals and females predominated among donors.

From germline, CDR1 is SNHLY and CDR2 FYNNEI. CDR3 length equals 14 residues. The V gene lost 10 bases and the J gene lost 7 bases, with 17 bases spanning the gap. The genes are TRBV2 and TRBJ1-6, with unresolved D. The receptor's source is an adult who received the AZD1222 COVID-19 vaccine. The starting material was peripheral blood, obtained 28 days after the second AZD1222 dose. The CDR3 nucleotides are TGTGCCACCACCTTAGGGCGCTTAAATTCACCCCTCCACTTT. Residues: CATTLGRLNSPLHF.